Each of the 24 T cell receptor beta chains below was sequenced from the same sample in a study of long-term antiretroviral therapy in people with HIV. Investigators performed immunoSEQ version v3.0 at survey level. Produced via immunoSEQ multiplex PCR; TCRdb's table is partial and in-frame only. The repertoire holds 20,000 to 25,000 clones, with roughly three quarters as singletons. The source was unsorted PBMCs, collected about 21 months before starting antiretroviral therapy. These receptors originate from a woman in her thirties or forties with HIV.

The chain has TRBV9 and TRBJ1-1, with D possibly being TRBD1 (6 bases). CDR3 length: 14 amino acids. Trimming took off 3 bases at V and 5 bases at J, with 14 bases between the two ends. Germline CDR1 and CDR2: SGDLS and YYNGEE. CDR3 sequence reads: CASSASGTRTEAFF. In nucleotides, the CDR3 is TGTGCCAGCAGCGCCTCCGGGACACGAACTGAAGCTTTCTTT.

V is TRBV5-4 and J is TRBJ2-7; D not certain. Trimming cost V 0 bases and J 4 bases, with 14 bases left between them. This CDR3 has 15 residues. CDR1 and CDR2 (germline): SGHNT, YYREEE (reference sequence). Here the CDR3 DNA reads TGTGCCAGCAGCTTGGGCATAGATGTGGAGTACGAGCAGTACTTC. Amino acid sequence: CASSLGIDVEYEQYF.

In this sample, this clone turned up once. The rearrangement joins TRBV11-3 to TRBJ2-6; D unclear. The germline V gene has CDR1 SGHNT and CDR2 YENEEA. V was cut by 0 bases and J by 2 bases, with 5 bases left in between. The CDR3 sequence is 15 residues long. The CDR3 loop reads CASSLDRTGANVLTF. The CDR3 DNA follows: TGTGCCAGCAGCTTAGACAGGACTGGGGCCAACGTCCTGACTTTC.

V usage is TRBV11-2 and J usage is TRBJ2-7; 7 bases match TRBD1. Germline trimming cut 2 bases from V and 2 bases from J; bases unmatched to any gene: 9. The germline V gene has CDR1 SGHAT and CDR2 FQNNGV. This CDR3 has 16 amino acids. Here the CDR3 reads CASSLLRQGGPYEQYF. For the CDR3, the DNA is TGTGCCAGCAGCTTATTGCGACAGGGCGGCCCCTACGAGCAGTACTTC. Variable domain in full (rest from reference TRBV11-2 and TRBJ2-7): EAGVAQSPRYKIIEKRQSVAFWCNPISGHATLYWYQQILGQGPKLLIQFQNNGVVDDSQLPKDRFSAERLKGVDSTLKIQPAKLEDSAVYLCASSLLRQGGPYEQYFGPGTRLTVT.

In nucleotides, the CDR3 is TGTGCCAGCGGGGGCAGAGGTAACGAGCAGTACTTC. It specifies CASGGRGNEQYF. The chain uses TRBV7-8 and TRBJ2-7, with D perhaps matching TRBD1 (6 bases). CDR1 and CDR2 from the germline V gene are SGHVS and FQNEAQ. V dropped 8 bases and J dropped 5 bases, with 13 bases sitting between them. The CDR3 runs 12 residues. Supplemented by reference TRBV7-8 and TRBJ2-7, the full variable domain reads GAGVSQSPRYKVAKRGQDVALRCDPISGHVSLFWYQQALGQGPEFLTYFQNEAQLDKSGLPSDRFFAERPEGSVSTLKIQRTQQEDSAVYLCASGGRGNEQYFGPGTRLTVT.

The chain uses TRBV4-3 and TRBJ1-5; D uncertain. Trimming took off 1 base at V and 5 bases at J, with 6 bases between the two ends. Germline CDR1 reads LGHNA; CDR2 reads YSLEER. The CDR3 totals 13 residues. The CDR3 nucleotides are TGCGCCAGCAGCCAAGTCCATGATCAGCCCCAGCATTTT. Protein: CASSQVHDQPQHF.

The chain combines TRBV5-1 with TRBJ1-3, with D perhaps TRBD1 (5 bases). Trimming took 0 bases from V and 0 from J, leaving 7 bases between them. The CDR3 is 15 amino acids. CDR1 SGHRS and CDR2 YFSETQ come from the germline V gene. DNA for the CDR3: TGCGCCAGCAGCTTGGGGGGGAGCTCTGGAAACACCATATATTTT. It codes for CASSLGGSSGNTIYF.

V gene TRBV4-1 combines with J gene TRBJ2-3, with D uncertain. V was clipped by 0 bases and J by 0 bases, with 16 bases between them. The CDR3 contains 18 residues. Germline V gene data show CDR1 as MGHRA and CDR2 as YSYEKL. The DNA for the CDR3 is TGCGCCAGCAGCCAAGATCTCGGCTTGGCACCAAGCACAGATACGCAGTATTTT. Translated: CASSQDLGLAPSTDTQYF.

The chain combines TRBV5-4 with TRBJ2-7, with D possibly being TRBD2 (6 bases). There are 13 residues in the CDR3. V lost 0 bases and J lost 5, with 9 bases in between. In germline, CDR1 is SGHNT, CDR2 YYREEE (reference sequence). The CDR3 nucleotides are TGTGCCAGCAGCTTGGGGCAGCGGGACGAGCAGTACTTC. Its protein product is CASSLGQRDEQYF. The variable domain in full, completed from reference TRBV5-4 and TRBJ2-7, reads ETGVTQSPTHLIKTRGQQVTLRCSSQSGHNTVSWYQQALGQGPQFIFQYYREEENGRGNFPPRFSGLQFPNYSSELNVNALELDDSALYLCASSLGQRDEQYFGPGTRLTVT.

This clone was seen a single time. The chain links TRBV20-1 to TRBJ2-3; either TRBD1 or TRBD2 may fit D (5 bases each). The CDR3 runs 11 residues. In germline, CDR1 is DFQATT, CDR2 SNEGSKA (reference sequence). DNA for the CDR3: TGCACGGGCCTCCGGGGCGATACGCAGTATTTT. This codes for CTGLRGDTQYF.

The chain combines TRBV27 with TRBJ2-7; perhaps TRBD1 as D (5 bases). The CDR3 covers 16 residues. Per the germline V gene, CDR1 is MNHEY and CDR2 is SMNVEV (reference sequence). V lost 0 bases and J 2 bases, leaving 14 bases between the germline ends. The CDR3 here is CASSLSFRVLPYEQYF. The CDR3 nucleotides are TGTGCCAGCAGTTTATCGTTCAGGGTGCTACCCTACGAGCAGTACTTC.

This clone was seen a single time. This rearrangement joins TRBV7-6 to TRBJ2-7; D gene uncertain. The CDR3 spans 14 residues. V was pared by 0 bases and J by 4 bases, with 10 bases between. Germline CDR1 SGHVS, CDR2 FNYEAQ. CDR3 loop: CASSLAPPYYEQYF. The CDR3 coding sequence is TGTGCCAGCAGCTTAGCCCCCCCGTATTACGAGCAGTACTTC.

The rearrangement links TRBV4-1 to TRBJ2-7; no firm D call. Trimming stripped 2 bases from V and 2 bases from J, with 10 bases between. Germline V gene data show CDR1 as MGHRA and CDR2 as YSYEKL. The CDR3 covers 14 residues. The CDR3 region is CASSQTKNTYEQYF. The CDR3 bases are TGCGCCAGCAGCCAAACGAAGAACACCTACGAGCAGTACTTC.

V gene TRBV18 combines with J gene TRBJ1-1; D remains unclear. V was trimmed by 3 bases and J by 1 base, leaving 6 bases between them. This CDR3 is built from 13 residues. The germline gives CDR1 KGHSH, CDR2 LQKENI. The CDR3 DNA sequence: TGTGCCAGCTCACCCGTCAAGAACACTGAAGCTTTCTTT. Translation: CASSPVKNTEAFF.

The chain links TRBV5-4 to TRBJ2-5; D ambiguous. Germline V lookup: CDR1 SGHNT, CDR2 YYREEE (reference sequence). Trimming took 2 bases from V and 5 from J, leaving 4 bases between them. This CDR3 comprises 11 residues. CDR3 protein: CASSLQETQYF. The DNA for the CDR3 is TGTGCCAGCAGCTTACAGGAGACCCAGTACTTC.

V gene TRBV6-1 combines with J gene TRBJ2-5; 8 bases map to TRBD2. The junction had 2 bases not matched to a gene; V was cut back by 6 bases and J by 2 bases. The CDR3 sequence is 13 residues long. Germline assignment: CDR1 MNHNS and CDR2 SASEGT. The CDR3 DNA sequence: TGTGCCAGCAGAGGGACTAGTCAAGAGACCCAGTACTTC. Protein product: CASRGTSQETQYF.

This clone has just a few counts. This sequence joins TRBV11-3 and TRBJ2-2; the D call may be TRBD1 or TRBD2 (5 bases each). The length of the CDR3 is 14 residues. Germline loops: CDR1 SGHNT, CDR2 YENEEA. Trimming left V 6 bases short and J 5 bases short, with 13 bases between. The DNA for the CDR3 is TGTGCCAGCAGGGGTCGAGAGGGGACCGGGGAGCTGTTTTTT. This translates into CASRGREGTGELFF.

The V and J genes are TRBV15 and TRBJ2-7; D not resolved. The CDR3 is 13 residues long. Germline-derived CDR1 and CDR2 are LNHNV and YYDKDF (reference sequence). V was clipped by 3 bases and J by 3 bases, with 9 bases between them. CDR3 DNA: TGTGCCACCAGCAGTACCTCTAGCTACGAGCAGTACTTC. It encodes CATSSTSSYEQYF.

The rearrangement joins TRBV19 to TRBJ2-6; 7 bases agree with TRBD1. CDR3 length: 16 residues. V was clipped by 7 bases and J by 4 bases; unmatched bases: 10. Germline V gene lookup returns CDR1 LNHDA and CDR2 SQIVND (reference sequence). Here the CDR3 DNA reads TGTGCCAGTACTCCAACCACAGGGGCCGGGGCCAACGTCCTGACTTTC. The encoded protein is CASTPTTGAGANVLTF.

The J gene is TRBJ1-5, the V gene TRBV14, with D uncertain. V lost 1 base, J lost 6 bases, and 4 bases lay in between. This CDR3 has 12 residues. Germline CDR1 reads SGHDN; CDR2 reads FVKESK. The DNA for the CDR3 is TGTGCCAGCAGCCAAGGTGGTCAGCCCCAGCATTTT. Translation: CASSQGGQPQHF.

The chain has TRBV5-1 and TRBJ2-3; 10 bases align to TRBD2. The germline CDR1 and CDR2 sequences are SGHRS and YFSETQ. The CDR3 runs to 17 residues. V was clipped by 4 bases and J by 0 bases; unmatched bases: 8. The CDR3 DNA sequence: TGCGCCAGCAGCCCAGGACTAGCGGAAGATAGCACAGATACGCAGTATTTT. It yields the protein CASSPGLAEDSTDTQYF.

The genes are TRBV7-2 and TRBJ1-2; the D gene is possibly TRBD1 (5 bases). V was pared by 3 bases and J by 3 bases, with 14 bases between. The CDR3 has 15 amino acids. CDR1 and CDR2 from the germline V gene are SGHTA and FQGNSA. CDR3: CASSLGGSAHYGYTF. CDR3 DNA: TGTGCCAGCAGCTTGGGGGGTTCGGCACACTATGGCTACACCTTC. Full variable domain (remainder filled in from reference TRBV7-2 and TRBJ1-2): GAGVSQSPSNKVTEKGKDVELRCDPISGHTALYWYRQSLGQGLEFLIYFQGNSAPDKSGLPSDRFSAERTGGSVSTLTIQRTQQEDSAVYLCASSLGGSAHYGYTFGSGTRLTVV.

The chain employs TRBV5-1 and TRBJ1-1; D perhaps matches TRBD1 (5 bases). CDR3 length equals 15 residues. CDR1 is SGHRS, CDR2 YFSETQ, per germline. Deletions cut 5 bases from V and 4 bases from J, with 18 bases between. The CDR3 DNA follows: TGCGCCAGCAGTCCGATGGCGGGTGGGGGCACTGAAGCTTTCTTT. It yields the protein CASSPMAGGGTEAFF. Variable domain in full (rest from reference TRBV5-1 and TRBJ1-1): KAGVTQTPRYLIKTRGQQVTLSCSPISGHRSVSWYQQTPGQGLQFLFEYFSETQRNKGNFPGRFSGRQFSNSRSEMNVSTLELGDSALYLCASSPMAGGGTEAFFGQGTRLTVV.

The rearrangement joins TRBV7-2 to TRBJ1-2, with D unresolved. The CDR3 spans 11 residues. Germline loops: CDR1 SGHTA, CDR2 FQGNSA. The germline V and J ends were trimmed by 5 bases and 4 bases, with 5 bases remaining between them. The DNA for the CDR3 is TGTGCCAGCAGCCTGAGCTATGGCTACACCTTC. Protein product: CASSLSYGYTF. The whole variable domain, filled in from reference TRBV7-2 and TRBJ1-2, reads GAGVSQSPSNKVTEKGKDVELRCDPISGHTALYWYRQSLGQGLEFLIYFQGNSAPDKSGLPSDRFSAERTGGSVSTLTIQRTQQEDSAVYLCASSLSYGYTFGSGTRLTVV.